Following are 31 T cell receptor beta chains from one sample sequenced in a study of T cells after yellow fever vaccination. Each CDR3 protein gets one entry after TCRdb re-called the 5' RACE reads with MiXCR. Seen here are roughly 300,000 distinct CDR3 sequences, 6.8% observed once, and the top ten hold about 18%. The specimen was PBMCs, collected approximately 47 days after the first yellow fever vaccination. The source of these receptors is a man aged 18 to 35 who received the YFV17D yellow fever vaccine.

The chain is built from TRBV7-3 and TRBJ2-2; 7 bases match TRBD1. Trimming removed 5 bases from V and 4 bases from J; junction bases left unmatched: 7. This CDR3 region has 15 residues. Germline loops: CDR1 SGHTA, CDR2 FQGTGA. CDR3 sequence (DNA): TGTGCCAGCAGCACGTCGGCAGGGGGCACCGGGGAGCTGTTTTTT. Its translation: CASSTSAGGTGELFF.

V and J are TRBV7-8 and TRBJ2-3, with 11 bases aligning to TRBD2. The CDR3 is 16 amino acids. Looked up from germline, CDR1 is SGHVS and CDR2 is FQNEAQ. The V gene end was trimmed by 1 base and the J gene end by 2 bases; junction bases not matched to a gene: 2. The CDR3 sequence is CASSLVLAGATDTQYF. In DNA, the CDR3 is TGTGCCAGCAGCTTAGTACTAGCGGGGGCCACAGATACGCAGTATTTT. Supplemented by reference TRBV7-8 and TRBJ2-3, the full variable domain reads GAGVSQSPRYKVAKRGQDVALRCDPISGHVSLFWYQQALGQGPEFLTYFQNEAQLDKSGLPSDRFFAERPEGSVSTLKIQRTQQEDSAVYLCASSLVLAGATDTQYFGPGTRLTVL.

The chain is built from TRBV7-2 and TRBJ2-4; possible D gene TRBD1, 6 bases. From germline, CDR1 is SGHTA and CDR2 FQGNSA. CDR3 length: 16 amino acids. The V and J ends lost 2 bases and 3 bases respectively, with 14 bases between them. The CDR3 spells CASSLKGGSVKNIQYF. CDR3 coding DNA: TGTGCCAGCAGCTTAAAAGGGGGTTCTGTCAAAAACATTCAGTACTTC.

V and J are TRBV18 and TRBJ2-1; D remains ambiguous. V was cut by 3 bases and J by 0 bases, with 12 bases left in between. This CDR3 has 16 residues. In germline, CDR1 is KGHSH, CDR2 LQKENI. The DNA for the CDR3 is TGTGCCAGCTCACCCCTACCCTCCAGCTCCTACAATGAGCAGTTCTTC. Residues: CASSPLPSSSYNEQFF.

The gene calls are TRBV5-1 and TRBJ2-7; TRBD1 matches 9 bases. The CDR3 totals 15 residues. CDR1 SGHRS and CDR2 YFSETQ come from the germline V gene. The V gene end was trimmed by 4 bases and the J gene end by 5 bases; junction bases not matched to a gene: 10. The CDR3 loop reads CASSPGTGWANEQYV. CDR3 DNA sequence: TGCGCCAGCAGCCCCGGGACAGGGTGGGCTAACGAGCAGTACGTC.

This clonotype was seen ten or more times. The genes are TRBV20-1 and TRBJ2-5, with TRBD1 matching over 10 bases. With 2 bases clipped from V and 10 bases from J, the junction kept 13 bases outside the gene matches. Per germline, CDR1 DFQATT and CDR2 SNEGSKA (reference sequence). The CDR3 consists of 15 residues. The CDR3: CSARKLGQGGADQYF. In DNA form, the CDR3 reads TGCAGTGCTAGAAAGCTTGGACAGGGGGGGGCGGACCAGTACTTC.

This clonotype was detected many times. This rearrangement joins TRBV4-3 to TRBJ2-7; D is perhaps TRBD1 or TRBD2 (5 bases each). The V end was cut by 4 bases, the J end by 0 bases, with 16 bases between. Germline values: CDR1 LGHNA, CDR2 YSLEER. The length of the CDR3 is 16 residues. This chain's CDR3 is CASSRGHGDRSYEQYF. CDR3 nucleotide sequence: TGCGCCAGCAGCCGCGGACACGGGGACCGCTCCTACGAGCAGTACTTC.

This clonotype was found a few times. The chain joins TRBV6-1 to TRBJ1-2, with TRBD1 as a possible D gene (5 bases). The CDR3 has 16 residues. Trimming removed 6 bases from V and 2 bases from J, with 19 bases in between. Germline V CDR1 and CDR2: MNHNS, SASEGT. Here the CDR3 reads CASSHLGTQLNYGYTF. The CDR3 DNA sequence: TGTGCCAGCAGCCACCTCGGGACGCAACTAAACTATGGCTACACCTTC.

This clonotype was counted many times. The chain joins TRBV12-3 or TRBV12-4 to TRBJ2-5; TRBD1 matches 7 bases. This CDR3 spans 13 amino acids. J gave up 3 bases and V 6 bases, and 4 bases lay outside the gene matches. The CDR3 spells CASSIQGKETQYF. CDR3 sequence (DNA): TGTGCCAGCAGCATACAGGGGAAAGAGACCCAGTACTTC.

This chain uses TRBV7-2 with TRBJ2-7; 9 nucleotides match TRBD1. V shed 1 base, J shed 4 bases, and the junction held 2 bases outside the gene matches. CDR1 and CDR2 (germline): SGHTA, FQGNSA. The CDR3 contains 14 residues. In DNA, the CDR3 is TGTGCCAGCAGCTTAGAGGGACAGGGATACGAGCAGTACTTC. This sequence encodes CASSLEGQGYEQYF.

V usage is TRBV7-2 and J usage is TRBJ1-3; no definite D call. This CDR3 region has 16 residues. Germline V gene sequence: CDR1 SGHTA, CDR2 FQGNSA. With 3 bases removed from V and 0 bases from J, the gap between germline ends came to 12 bases. In nucleotides, the CDR3 is TGTGCCAGCAGCTTGATCTACGCGCCCTCTGGAAACACCATATATTTT. This encodes CASSLIYAPSGNTIYF. Combining the CDR3 with reference TRBV7-2 and TRBJ1-3 gives the whole variable domain GAGVSQSPSNKVTEKGKDVELRCDPISGHTALYWYRQSLGQGLEFLIYFQGNSAPDKSGLPSDRFSAERTGGSVSTLTIQRTQQEDSAVYLCASSLIYAPSGNTIYFGEGSWLTVV.

CDR3 bases: TGCAGCGAAGCTAGCGGTTTTCAAGAGACCCAGTACTTC. It translates to CSEASGFQETQYF. The chain carries TRBV29-1 and TRBJ2-5; 7 bases are shared with TRBD2. V dropped 7 bases and J dropped 2; count of bases not matched to a gene: 7. The CDR3 spans 13 residues. Germline CDR1 is SQVTM and CDR2 is ANQGSEA. The variable domain in full, completed from reference TRBV29-1 and TRBJ2-5, reads SAVISQKPSRDICQRGTSLTIQCQVDSQVTMMFWYRQQPGQSLTLIATANQGSEATYESGFVIDKFPISRPNLTFSTLTVSNMSPEDSSIYLCSEASGFQETQYFGPGTRLLVL.

This clonotype was counted ten times or more. The chain links TRBV11-2 to TRBJ1-2; 8 bases line up with TRBD1. Trimming took 4 bases from V and 2 from J; bases not matched to a gene: 6. The CDR3 runs 15 residues. Germline V gene data show CDR1 as SGHAT and CDR2 as FQNNGV. Here the CDR3 reads CASSSIRTGNYGYTF. Written as DNA, the CDR3 is TGTGCCAGCAGCTCGATCCGGACAGGGAACTATGGCTACACCTTC.

Ten or more counts support this clonotype. The CDR3 loop is CASSRIRDQISGNTIYF. In DNA, the CDR3 is TGTGCCAGCTCACGCATCCGGGACCAGATCTCTGGAAACACCATATATTTT. The chain carries TRBV18 and TRBJ1-3; D is possibly TRBD1 (5 bases). Looked up from germline, CDR1 is KGHSH and CDR2 is LQKENI. V was trimmed by 4 bases and J by 0 bases, leaving 16 bases between them. This CDR3 is built from 17 residues.

The CDR3: CAISEAGSYEQYF. The CDR3 DNA sequence: TGTGCCATCAGTGAGGCGGGATCCTACGAGCAGTACTTC. V usage is TRBV10-3 and J usage is TRBJ2-7; tentative D call: TRBD2 (6 bases). Germline CDR1 and CDR2: ENHRY and SYGVKD. The CDR3 contains 13 residues. V was clipped by 2 bases and J by 1 base, with 6 bases between them.

This clonotype occurred a few times. The J gene is TRBJ2-7, the V gene TRBV6-6; D is possibly TRBD2 (5 bases). This CDR3 is built from 13 residues. The germline CDR1 and CDR2 sequences are MNHNY and SVGAGI (reference sequence). The V end was cut by 2 bases, the J end by 1 base, with 6 bases between. CDR3 in DNA: TGTGCCAGCAGTTACGGAGGATCCTACGAGCAGTACGTC. Translation: CASSYGGSYEQYV.

This clonotype was seen repeatedly, ten times or more. The V call is TRBV5-4, the J call TRBJ2-7, with D possibly called TRBD1 or TRBD2 (6 bases each). Germline assignment: CDR1 SGHNT and CDR2 YYREEE (reference sequence). V was pared by 4 bases and J by 2 bases, with 13 bases between. The CDR3 is 14 residues long. The CDR3 DNA is TGTGCCAGCAGCAAGGGGGACTCCCCCTACGAGCAGTACGTC. This gives the protein CASSKGDSPYEQYV.

The chain is built from TRBV7-2 and TRBJ2-7, with unresolved D. Trimming removed 5 bases at V and 2 bases at J, with 13 bases between. Germline CDR1 reads SGHTA; CDR2 reads FQGNSA. This CDR3 has 14 residues. DNA for the CDR3: TGTGCCAGCAGCGGCCTGAACTCCCCCTACGAGCAGTACTTC. This gives the protein CASSGLNSPYEQYF.

In this sample, this clonotype turned up a few times. J is TRBJ2-2 and V is TRBV7-3; unclear D gene. Germline-derived CDR1 and CDR2 are SGHTA and FQGTGA. The CDR3 has 14 amino acids. V was clipped by 1 base and J by 3 bases, with 6 bases between them. This CDR3 is CASSLKRDTGELFF. CDR3 nucleotides: TGTGCCAGCAGCTTAAAACGGGACACCGGGGAGCTGTTTTTT.

This clonotype was observed a few times. This sequence joins TRBV12-3 or TRBV12-4 and TRBJ1-2, with 9 bases fitting TRBD1. V shed 4 bases, J shed 9 bases, and the junction held 9 bases outside the gene matches. This CDR3 has 14 residues. This CDR3 reads CASSSNRGPGSYTF. Here the CDR3 DNA reads TGTGCCAGCAGTTCTAACAGGGGGCCCGGAAGCTACACCTTC.

This clonotype was seen a handful of times. The chain combines TRBV20-1 with TRBJ1-2, with 7 bases matching TRBD1. CDR1 and CDR2 from the germline V gene are DFQATT and SNEGSKA (reference sequence). The CDR3 sequence is 16 residues long. V was pared by 6 bases and J by 8 bases, with 21 bases of the junction left unmatched. The CDR3 nucleotides are TGCAGTGCCTCTCCGGAGGGACAGTGGCGCCCGGGGGGCTACACCTTC. This codes for CSASPEGQWRPGGYTF.

This chain joins TRBV7-2 and TRBJ2-3; TRBD2 matches 15 bases. This CDR3 comprises 17 residues. J lost 4 bases, V lost 4 bases, and 6 bases had no gene match. Germline V gives CDR1 SGHTA, CDR2 FQGNSA. DNA of the CDR3: TGTGCCAGCAGCTCCCGGACTAGCGGGGGGGGCTCAGATACGCAGTATTTT. It is translated as CASSSRTSGGGSDTQYF.

This clonotype was observed a few times. V and J are TRBV7-2 and TRBJ2-2; no reliable D call. V was cut by 5 bases and J by 7 bases, with 5 bases left in between. Germline V gives CDR1 SGHTA, CDR2 FQGNSA. The CDR3 extends over 11 amino acids. In nucleotides, the CDR3 is TGTGCCAGCAGCCCCTACGGGGAGCTGTTTTTT. It codes for CASSPYGELFF. Together with reference TRBV7-2 and TRBJ2-2, the CDR3 gives the full variable domain: GAGVSQSPSNKVTEKGKDVELRCDPISGHTALYWYRQSLGQGLEFLIYFQGNSAPDKSGLPSDRFSAERTGGSVSTLTIQRTQQEDSAVYLCASSPYGELFFGEGSRLTVL.

The table lists this clonotype with a few counts. The J gene is TRBJ1-6, the V gene TRBV9; D call uncertain. V was trimmed by 3 bases and J by 0 bases, leaving 10 bases between them. The CDR3 totals 16 residues. Germline V lookup: CDR1 SGDLS, CDR2 YYNGEE. In DNA form, the CDR3 reads TGTGCCAGCAGCGCTCGTACGAGCTCCTATAATTCACCCCTCCACTTT. This codes for CASSARTSSYNSPLHF.

The rearrangement uses TRBV6-5 and TRBJ1-1, with D uncertain. The CDR3 is 12 amino acids. Trimming took off 6 bases at V and 8 bases at J, with 13 bases between the two ends. Germline V gene sequence: CDR1 MNHEY, CDR2 SVGAGI. CDR3 bases: TGTGCCAGCAGGGGGAGAGTAGCGGAAGCTTTCTTT. Protein product: CASRGRVAEAFF.

This chain connects TRBV11-1 to TRBJ2-7, with 12 bases fitting TRBD1. Germline values: CDR1 SGHAT, CDR2 FQDESV (reference sequence). The CDR3 is 15 amino acids. J lost 7 bases, V lost 5 bases, and 9 bases had no gene match. CDR3 bases: TGTGCCAGCAGCAACCCGGGACAGGGGGCGTGGGAGCAGTACGTC. Residues: CASSNPGQGAWEQYV.

V usage is TRBV5-3 and J usage is TRBJ2-7, with TRBD1 matching over 9 bases. TRBV5-3 is reported as an ORF; its role is uncertain. The length of the CDR3 is 20 residues. CDR3 nucleotide sequence: TGTGCCAGGAGCTTGCCCCCCGTGGGGGGACAGGGTCACTTCTCCTACGAGCAGTACGTC. Protein: CARSLPPVGGQGHFSYEQYV.

This clonotype has a handful of counts. The chain uses TRBV28 and TRBJ2-1; D not resolved. The germline CDR1 and CDR2 sequences are MDHEN and SYDVKM. The V end lost 5 bases, the J end lost 0 bases, and 11 bases lay between the germline ends. This CDR3 spans 15 amino acids. The CDR3 spells CASSSTAYSYNEQFF. The CDR3 nucleotides read TGTGCCAGCAGTAGTACTGCCTACTCCTACAATGAGCAGTTCTTC.

In this sample, this clonotype turned up once. The junction and the germline gene differ at one end; a read error may be behind it. The chain recombines TRBV20-1 with TRBJ2-5, with 9 bases that match TRBD2. The CDR3 has 14 amino acids. Per germline, CDR1 DFQATT and CDR2 SNEGSKA (reference sequence). CDR3 bases: TGCTGTGCCGATTTAGCGGGGGACCAAGAGACCCAGTACTTC. Its protein is CCADLAGDQETQYF.

This clonotype was recorded many times. The V and J genes are TRBV5-1 and TRBJ2-2; 9 bases are shared with TRBD2. J lost 5 bases, V lost 3 bases, and 14 bases had no gene match. Germline loops: CDR1 SGHRS, CDR2 YFSETQ. There are 18 residues in the CDR3. The DNA for the CDR3 is TGCGCCAGCAGCTCCGGAAGAGTAGCGGGGGTATTAACCGGGGAGCTGTTTTTT. Translated, it gives CASSSGRVAGVLTGELFF. The full variable domain, rest sourced from reference TRBV5-1 and TRBJ2-2, is KAGVTQTPRYLIKTRGQQVTLSCSPISGHRSVSWYQQTPGQGLQFLFEYFSETQRNKGNFPGRFSGRQFSNSRSEMNVSTLELGDSALYLCASSSGRVAGVLTGELFFGEGSRLTVL.

This chain uses TRBV20-1 with TRBJ1-5; possibly TRBD1 for D (5 bases). This CDR3 spans 13 amino acids. Germline CDR1 is DFQATT and CDR2 is SNEGSKA (reference sequence). V lost 3 bases and J lost 3, with 9 bases in between. The CDR3, as DNA: TGCAGTGCTAGTAGACAGCCCAATCAGCCCCAGCATTTT. Translating gives CSASRQPNQPQHF.